Shown below are 27 T cell receptor beta chains from a single sample sequenced in a study of blood T cell repertoires in COVID-19. Some clones are missing from TCRdb's copy, which holds only in-frame ones; the method was immunoSEQ multiplex PCR. Of 490,000 or so clones listed, roughly 90% are singletons. Sequences were obtained from PBMCs or T cells enriched from blood (not recorded which). Every receptor here comes from a woman aged 35 to 49 who had recovered from COVID-19.

The chain combines TRBV9 with TRBJ2-3; D is possibly TRBD2 (6 bases). Deletions cut 2 bases from V and 6 bases from J, with 16 bases between. This CDR3 region has 15 residues. Per germline, CDR1 SGDLS and CDR2 YYNGEE. CDR3 sequence: CASSVTGTSGDTQYF. CDR3 coding DNA: TGTGCCAGCAGCGTGACCGGGACTTCTGGTGATACGCAGTATTTT.

V and J are TRBV30 and TRBJ2-7; tentatively, D is TRBD2 (6 bases). V was clipped by 6 bases and J by 4 bases, with 16 bases between them. Germline CDR1 and CDR2: GTSNPN and SVGIG (reference sequence). This CDR3 has 13 amino acids. CDR3 protein: CACSGGGTYEQYF. The DNA for the CDR3 is TGTGCCTGTTCAGGTGGCGGGACTTACGAGCAGTACTTC.

The rearrangement joins TRBV19 to TRBJ1-2, with D uncertain. The CDR3 contains 15 residues. Trimming stripped 7 bases from V and 0 bases from J, with 15 bases between. CDR1 and CDR2 (germline): LNHDA, SQIVND (reference sequence). The CDR3 here is CASTQAGPANYGYTF. The CDR3 bases are TGTGCCAGTACCCAGGCGGGCCCTGCTAACTATGGCTACACCTTC.

The V gene is TRBV7-7, the J gene TRBJ2-2, with TRBD2 matching 8 bases. Trimming took 1 base from V and 3 from J; bases not matched to a gene: 1. Germline CDR1 and CDR2: SSHAT and FNYEAQ (reference sequence). CDR3 length equals 15 residues. DNA of the CDR3: TGTGCCAGCAGCTTAGTCGGGGGGGACACCGGGGAGCTGTTTTTT. Translation gives CASSLVGGDTGELFF.

This rearrangement joins TRBV12-3 or TRBV12-4 to TRBJ2-7; TRBD2 matches at 7 bases. The junction had 4 bases not matched to a gene; V was cut back by 8 bases and J by 3 bases. This CDR3 comprises 12 residues. The CDR3 DNA is TGTGCCAGCGGGAGGGCCTACTACGAGCAGTACTTC. Amino acid sequence: CASGRAYYEQYF.

This chain uses TRBV6-5 with TRBJ1-4; 7 bases are a match to TRBD1. Unmatched junction bases numbered 7, after V lost 7 bases and J lost 5 bases. This CDR3 is built from 14 residues. Germline V gene lookup returns CDR1 MNHEY and CDR2 SVGAGI. CDR3 residues: CASTMDRNNEKLFF. The CDR3 DNA is TGTGCCAGCACTATGGACAGGAACAATGAAAAACTGTTTTTT.

This chain joins TRBV6-5 and TRBJ2-5; D ambiguous. CDR1 and CDR2 from the germline V gene are MNHEY and SVGAGI. Trimming removed 6 bases from V and 2 bases from J, with 13 bases in between. This CDR3 has 14 amino acids. The CDR3 DNA sequence: TGTGCCAGCAGGCTCCAAGACGGGCAAGAGACCCAGTACTTC. Residues: CASRLQDGQETQYF.

This chain connects TRBV2 to TRBJ2-2; 10 bases fit TRBD1. Trimming took 5 bases from V and 0 from J; bases not matched to a gene: 3. CDR1 and CDR2 from the germline V gene are SNHLY and FYNNEI. The CDR3 consists of 16 residues. CDR3 DNA sequence: TGTGCCAGCAGTCGGGACAGGGGAACGAACACCGGGGAGCTGTTTTTT. Protein: CASSRDRGTNTGELFF.

The chain carries TRBV7-9 and TRBJ1-2; possible D gene TRBD1, 5 bases. The V gene's germline CDR1 is SEHNR and CDR2 FQNEAQ (reference sequence). Trimming stripped 5 bases from V and 9 bases from J, with 10 bases between. The CDR3 runs to 11 residues. CDR3 amino acids: CASSPGISYTF. DNA of the CDR3: TGTGCCAGCAGCCCAGGGATAAGCTACACCTTC.

The CDR3 bases are TGTGCCAGCAGCTTATGGACGGCCGGGGGCTATGGCTACACCTTC. The encoded protein is CASSLWTAGGYGYTF. This chain connects TRBV7-9 to TRBJ1-2; D may be TRBD1 (5 bases). This CDR3 has 15 residues. The ends were cut back, 2 bases at V and 4 bases at J, with 14 bases in the middle. Looked up from germline, CDR1 is SEHNR and CDR2 is FQNEAQ (reference sequence).

Concerning this clone: One junction end does not reproduce the germline sequence, and a read error may be involved. V usage is TRBV7-7 and J usage is TRBJ2-7, with TRBD1 matching 10 bases. The CDR3 has 15 residues. CDR1 is SSHAT, CDR2 FNYEAQ, per germline (reference sequence). Written as DNA, the CDR3 is TGTGCTAGCAGCCGCGGGACAGGGGCCCTCTACGAGCAGTACTTC. This sequence encodes CASSRGTGALYEQYF.

The rearrangement uses TRBV11-3 and TRBJ2-7, with TRBD1 identical over 8 bases. Germline values: CDR1 SGHNT, CDR2 YENEEA. V lost 1 base to trimming and J lost 5 bases; unmatched junction nucleotides: 4. The CDR3 has 14 residues. The CDR3: CASSLGTGNDEQYF. The CDR3 DNA is TGTGCCAGCAGCTTAGGGACAGGGAACGACGAGCAGTACTTC. Variable domain in full (rest from reference TRBV11-3 and TRBJ2-7): EAGVVQSPRYKIIEKKQPVAFWCNPISGHNTLYWYLQNLGQGPELLIRYENEEAVDDSQLPKDRFSAERLKGVDSTLKIQPAELGDSAVYLCASSLGTGNDEQYFGPGTRLTVT.

This clone appeared a single time. CDR3 sequence reads: CASSGQTYEQYF. The CDR3 nucleotides read TGTGCCAGCAGCGGACAGACCTACGAGCAGTACTTC. The chain recombines TRBV6-2 or TRBV6-3 with TRBJ2-7, with a weak D call TRBD1 (6 bases). The germline V and J ends were trimmed by 6 bases and 2 bases, with 8 bases remaining between them. Germline lookup yields CDR1 MNHEY and CDR2 SVGEGT. The CDR3 is 12 amino acids.

This chain links TRBV4-3 with TRBJ2-1, with 10 bases fitting TRBD2. The CDR3 runs to 16 residues. Germline values: CDR1 LGHNA, CDR2 YSLEER. J was trimmed by 6 bases and V by 0 bases; bases with no gene match: 5. The DNA for the CDR3 is TGCGCCAGCAGCCAAGAAGGGCTAGCGGGAGTCAATGAGCAGTTCTTC. It codes for CASSQEGLAGVNEQFF.

The V gene is TRBV28, the J gene TRBJ2-2; D is unclear. The CDR3 covers 13 residues. Germline assignment: CDR1 MDHEN and CDR2 SYDVKM. Trimming shortened V by 9 bases and J by 4 bases, and 12 bases separated the two germline ends. CDR3 amino acids: CASTVLVTGELFF. DNA for the CDR3: TGTGCCAGTACCGTATTAGTCACCGGGGAGCTGTTTTTT.

The chain joins TRBV6-2 or TRBV6-3 to TRBJ2-7, with 9 bases that match TRBD1. This CDR3 is built from 15 residues. With 4 bases clipped from V and 5 bases from J, the junction kept 9 bases outside the gene matches. Germline V CDR1 and CDR2: MNHEY, SVGEGT. The CDR3: CASSFAGTGTHEQYF. The CDR3 nucleotides are TGTGCCAGCAGTTTCGCCGGGACAGGGACCCACGAGCAGTACTTC.

Details on this clone: One end of the junction varies from germline; a read error may be responsible. V usage is TRBV10-1 and J usage is TRBJ1-1, with a possible D match to TRBD1 (5 bases). Germline CDR1 reads WNHNN; CDR2 reads SYGVQD (reference sequence). The CDR3 totals 14 residues. The CDR3 spells CSSHSRGSNTEAFF. In DNA, the CDR3 is TGTTCCTCACACTCCCGGGGGAGTAACACTGAAGCTTTCTTT.

V is TRBV28 and J is TRBJ2-2, with D maybe TRBD2 (5 bases). Germline loops: CDR1 MDHEN, CDR2 SYDVKM. The CDR3 runs 14 residues. V was cut by 6 bases and J by 1 base, with 9 bases left in between. The CDR3 loop reads CASSRLQNTGELFF. The DNA of the CDR3 is TGTGCCAGCAGCAGACTACAGAACACCGGGGAGCTGTTTTTT.

The chain is built from TRBV18 and TRBJ2-7; 9 positions agree with TRBD1. The germline CDR1 and CDR2 sequences are KGHSH and LQKENI. The ends lost 0 bases at V and 2 bases at J; junction bases unmatched: 2. This CDR3 comprises 15 residues. CDR3 in DNA: TGTGCCAGCTCACCACCGAGGACAGGGGCCTACGAGCAGTACTTC. Encoded protein: CASSPPRTGAYEQYF.

This clone was seen a handful of times. The chain joins TRBV7-2 to TRBJ2-3, with D possibly being TRBD2 (5 bases). The CDR3 is 11 residues long. Germline V gene sequence: CDR1 SGHTA, CDR2 FQGNSA. Trimming cost V 5 bases and J 12 bases, with 12 bases left between them. In nucleotides, the CDR3 is TGTGCCAGCAGCCCCGCGGGCCCCCAGTATTTT. Translated: CASSPAGPQYF.

The chain links TRBV18 to TRBJ1-5; maybe TRBD1 (5 bases). Germline CDR1 is KGHSH and CDR2 is LQKENI. Trimming stripped 0 bases from V and 0 bases from J, with 6 bases between. The CDR3 contains 15 residues. In nucleotides, the CDR3 is TGTGCCAGCTCACCACCGACAGCTAGCAATCAGCCCCAGCATTTT. Its protein is CASSPPTASNQPQHF.

The genes are TRBV6-2 or TRBV6-3 and TRBJ1-5; D remains unclear. V lost 6 bases and J lost 1, with 16 bases in between. The CDR3 contains 16 residues. The V gene's germline CDR1 is MNHEY and CDR2 SVGEGT. CDR3 bases: TGTGCCAGCAGCTTCACAGTGGCGCTGAGCAATCAGCCCCAGCATTTT. It encodes CASSFTVALSNQPQHF.

This sequence joins TRBV29-1 and TRBJ1-1; D gene ambiguous. Germline CDR1 SQVTM, CDR2 ANQGSEA. The CDR3 length is 14 residues. Trimming stripped 4 bases from V and 1 base from J, with 13 bases between. The CDR3 DNA reads as TGCAGCGTTGGCCTCACTTTAGCGAACACTGAAGCTTTCTTT. Protein product: CSVGLTLANTEAFF. Variable domain in full (rest from reference TRBV29-1 and TRBJ1-1): SAVISQKPSRDICQRGTSLTIQCQVDSQVTMMFWYRQQPGQSLTLIATANQGSEATYESGFVIDKFPISRPNLTFSTLTVSNMSPEDSSIYLCSVGLTLANTEAFFGQGTRLTVV.

The chain joins TRBV7-2 to TRBJ2-7; D not certain. The CDR3 has 14 residues. The V gene lost 4 bases and the J gene lost 3 bases, with 13 bases spanning the gap. Germline CDR1 is SGHTA and CDR2 is FQGNSA. The CDR3 reads CASSSQPTYYEQYF. CDR3 sequence (DNA): TGTGCCAGCAGCTCCCAACCTACGTACTACGAGCAGTACTTC. The variable domain in full, with the rest retrieved from reference TRBV7-2 and TRBJ2-7, is GAGVSQSPSNKVTEKGKDVELRCDPISGHTALYWYRQSLGQGLEFLIYFQGNSAPDKSGLPSDRFSAERTGGSVSTLTIQRTQQEDSAVYLCASSSQPTYYEQYFGPGTRLTVT.

V usage is TRBV5-1 and J usage is TRBJ2-7; D unclear. Germline assignment: CDR1 SGHRS and CDR2 YFSETQ. V gave up 6 bases and J gave up 5 bases, with 18 bases separating them. CDR3 length: 14 amino acids. The chain's CDR3 is CASTPPSVANEQYF. CDR3 in DNA: TGCGCCAGCACCCCTCCAAGCGTGGCAAACGAGCAGTACTTC.

This clone was seen just once. The chain couples TRBV5-1 to TRBJ1-2; D not certain. With 2 bases removed from V and 4 bases from J, the gap between germline ends came to 9 bases. Germline-derived CDR1 and CDR2 are SGHRS and YFSETQ. CDR3 length: 13 amino acids. CDR3 loop: CASSLTNLYGYTF. CDR3 in DNA: TGCGCCAGCAGCTTAACTAACCTCTATGGCTACACCTTC. Complete variable domain (other parts from reference TRBV5-1 and TRBJ1-2): KAGVTQTPRYLIKTRGQQVTLSCSPISGHRSVSWYQQTPGQGLQFLFEYFSETQRNKGNFPGRFSGRQFSNSRSEMNVSTLELGDSALYLCASSLTNLYGYTFGSGTRLTVV.

This chain links TRBV21-1 with TRBJ2-7; the table calls TRBD2, which could not be checked here. TRBV21-1 represents a pseudogene. The CDR3 extends over 14 amino acids. As DNA, the CDR3 is TGTGCCAGCCTGCTAGCAGAGAGCTCCTACGAGCAGTACTTC. Its protein product is CASLLAESSYEQYF.